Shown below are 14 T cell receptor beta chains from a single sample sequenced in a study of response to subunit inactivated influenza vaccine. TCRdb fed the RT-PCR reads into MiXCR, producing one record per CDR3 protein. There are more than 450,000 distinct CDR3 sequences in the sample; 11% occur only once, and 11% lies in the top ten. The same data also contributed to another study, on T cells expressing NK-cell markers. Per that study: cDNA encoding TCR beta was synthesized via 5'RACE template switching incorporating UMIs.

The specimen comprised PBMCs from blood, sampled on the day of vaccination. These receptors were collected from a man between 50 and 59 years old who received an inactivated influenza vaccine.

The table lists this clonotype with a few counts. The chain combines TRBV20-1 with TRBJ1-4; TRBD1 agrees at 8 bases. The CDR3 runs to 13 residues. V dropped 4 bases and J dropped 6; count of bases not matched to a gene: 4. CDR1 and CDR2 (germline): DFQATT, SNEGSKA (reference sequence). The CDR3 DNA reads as TGCAGTGCTATACAGGGGGGCGATGAAAAACTGTTTTTT. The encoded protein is CSAIQGGDEKLFF.

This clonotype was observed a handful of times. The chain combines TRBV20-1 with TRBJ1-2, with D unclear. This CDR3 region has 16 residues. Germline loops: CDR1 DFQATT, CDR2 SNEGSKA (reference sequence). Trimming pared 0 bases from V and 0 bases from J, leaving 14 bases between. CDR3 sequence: CSARDLQGQSNYGYTF. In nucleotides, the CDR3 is TGCAGTGCTAGAGATCTGCAAGGCCAATCTAACTATGGCTACACCTTC.

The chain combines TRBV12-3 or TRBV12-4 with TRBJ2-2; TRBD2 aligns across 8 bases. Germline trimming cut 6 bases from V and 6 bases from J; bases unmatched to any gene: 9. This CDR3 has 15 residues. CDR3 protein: CASSPTGGRSGELFF. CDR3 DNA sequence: TGTGCCAGCAGCCCTACGGGGGGGAGATCCGGGGAGCTGTTTTTT.

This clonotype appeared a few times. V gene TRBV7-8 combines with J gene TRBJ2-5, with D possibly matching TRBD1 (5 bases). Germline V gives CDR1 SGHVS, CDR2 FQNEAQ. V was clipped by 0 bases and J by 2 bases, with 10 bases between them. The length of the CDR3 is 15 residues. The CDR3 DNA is TGTGCCAGCAGCTTAGCGCCAGGGTTACAAGAGACCCAGTACTTC. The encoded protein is CASSLAPGLQETQYF.

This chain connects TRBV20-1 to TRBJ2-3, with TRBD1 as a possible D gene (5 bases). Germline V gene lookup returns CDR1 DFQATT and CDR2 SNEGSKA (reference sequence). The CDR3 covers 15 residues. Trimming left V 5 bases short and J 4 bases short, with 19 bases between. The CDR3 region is CSAHPGIIVADTQYF. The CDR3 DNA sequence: TGCAGTGCTCATCCAGGGATTATTGTGGCAGATACGCAGTATTTT.

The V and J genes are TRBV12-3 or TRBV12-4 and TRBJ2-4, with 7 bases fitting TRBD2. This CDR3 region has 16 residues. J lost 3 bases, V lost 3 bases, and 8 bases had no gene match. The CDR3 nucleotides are TGTGCCAGCAGTTTCGGGGGAGGGCTAGGCAAAAACATTCAGTACTTC. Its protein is CASSFGGGLGKNIQYF.

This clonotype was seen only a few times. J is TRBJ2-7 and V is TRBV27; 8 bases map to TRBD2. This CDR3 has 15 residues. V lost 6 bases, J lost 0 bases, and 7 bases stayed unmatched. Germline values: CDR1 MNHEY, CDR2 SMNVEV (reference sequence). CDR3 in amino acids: CASSRLAMSSYEQYF. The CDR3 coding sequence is TGTGCCAGCAGCCGACTAGCGATGAGCTCCTACGAGCAGTACTTC.

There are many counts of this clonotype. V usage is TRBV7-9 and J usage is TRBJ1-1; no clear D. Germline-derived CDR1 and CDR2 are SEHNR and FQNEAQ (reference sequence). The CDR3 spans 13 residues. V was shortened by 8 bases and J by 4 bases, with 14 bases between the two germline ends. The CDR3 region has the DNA TGTGCCAGCGGGCAGATGGGCGGCACTGAAGCTTTCTTT. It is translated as CASGQMGGTEAFF.

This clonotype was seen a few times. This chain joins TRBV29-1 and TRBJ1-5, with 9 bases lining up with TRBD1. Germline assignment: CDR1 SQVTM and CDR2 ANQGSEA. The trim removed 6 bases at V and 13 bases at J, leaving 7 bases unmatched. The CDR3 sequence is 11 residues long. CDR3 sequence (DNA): TGCAGCGTCCATACAGGGGGCGGGCAGCATTTT. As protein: CSVHTGGGQHF.

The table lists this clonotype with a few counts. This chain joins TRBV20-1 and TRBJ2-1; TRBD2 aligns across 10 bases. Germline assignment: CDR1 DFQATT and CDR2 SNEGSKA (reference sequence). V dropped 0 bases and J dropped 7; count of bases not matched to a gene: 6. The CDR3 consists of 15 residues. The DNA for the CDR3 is TGCAGTGCTAGAGATCTAGCGGGAGTAAATAATGAGCAGTTCTTC. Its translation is CSARDLAGVNNEQFF.

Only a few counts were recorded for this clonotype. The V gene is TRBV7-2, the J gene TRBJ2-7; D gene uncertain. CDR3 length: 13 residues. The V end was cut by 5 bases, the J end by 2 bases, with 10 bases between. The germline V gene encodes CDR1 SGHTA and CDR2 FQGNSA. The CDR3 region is CASSRAETYEQYF. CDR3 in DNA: TGTGCCAGCAGCCGGGCCGAGACCTACGAGCAGTACTTC.

The CDR3 region is CASSQVGRGPQHF. CDR3 nucleotide sequence: TGTGCCAGCAGCCAAGTAGGGCGCGGGCCCCAGCATTTT. The chain carries TRBV3-1 and TRBJ1-5, with D uncertain. The CDR3 spans 13 residues. Per the germline V gene, CDR1 is LGHDT and CDR2 is YNNKEL (reference sequence). The V and J ends lost 1 base and 9 bases respectively, with 10 bases between them.

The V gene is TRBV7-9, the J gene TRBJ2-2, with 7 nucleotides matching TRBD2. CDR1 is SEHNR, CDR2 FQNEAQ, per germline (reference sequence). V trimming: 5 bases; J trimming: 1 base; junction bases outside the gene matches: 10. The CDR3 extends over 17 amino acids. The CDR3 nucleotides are TGTGCCAGCAGCCCGTTTCCACAGCGGGGGAACACCGGGGAGCTGTTTTTT. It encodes CASSPFPQRGNTGELFF.

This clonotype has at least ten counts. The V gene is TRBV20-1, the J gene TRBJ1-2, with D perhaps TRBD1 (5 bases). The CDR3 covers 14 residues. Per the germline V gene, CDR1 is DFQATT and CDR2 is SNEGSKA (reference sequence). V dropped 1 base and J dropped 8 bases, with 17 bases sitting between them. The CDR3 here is CSARVGTPKAGYTF. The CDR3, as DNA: TGCAGTGCTAGAGTCGGGACCCCCAAAGCGGGCTACACCTTC.